Listed below are T cell receptor beta chains from one sample, sequenced in a study of blood T cell repertoires in COVID-19. The data were produced by immunoSEQ multiplex PCR, yet TCRdb's version contains in-frame clones alone and is incomplete. In the table there are about 120,000 clones, about 86% of which are singletons. The material sequenced was peripheral blood. These receptors were taken from a woman in her forties or fifties with acute or convalescent COVID-19. The conserved cysteine and the conserved F or W are not part of the CDR3 here. Fields, in order: V gene, J gene, clone size, CDR3 protein. The size entry is marked missing in some rows and otherwise reads once, few, many or a size class.

v_call: TRBV29-1
j_call: TRBJ1-6
clone_size: .
cdr3_aa: SVAAGSNSPLH

v_call: TRBV7-8
j_call: TRBJ1-5
clone_size: .
cdr3_aa: ASSLVKDSYQPQH

v_call: TRBV6-2/TRBV6-3
j_call: TRBJ2-1
clone_size: .
cdr3_aa: ASSRLGNEQF

v_call: TRBV11-2
j_call: TRBJ1-3
clone_size: few
cdr3_aa: ASSPLATAGNTIY

v_call: TRBV18
j_call: TRBJ1-2
clone_size: .
cdr3_aa: ASSPLTGGKNYGYT

v_call: TRBV11-3
j_call: TRBJ2-2
clone_size: .
cdr3_aa: ASSLDGTSGSRGGELF

v_call: TRBV2
j_call: TRBJ2-7
clone_size: .
cdr3_aa: ASTADNIGYEQY

v_call: TRBV3-1/TRBV3-2
j_call: TRBJ2-7
clone_size: .
cdr3_aa: ASSQPGLAGGSSYEQY

v_call: TRBV12-3/TRBV12-4
j_call: TRBJ1-1
clone_size: .
cdr3_aa: ASSSGIYDEAF

v_call: TRBV5-4
j_call: TRBJ2-1
clone_size: .
cdr3_aa: ASTTAGGRANNEQF

v_call: TRBV1
j_call: TRBJ1-5
clone_size: .
cdr3_aa: TSSHRDRDVCNNQPQH

v_call: TRBV15
j_call: TRBJ2-4
clone_size: .
cdr3_aa: ATSRDLGIAGGEAKNIQY

v_call: TRBV4-1
j_call: TRBJ1-2
clone_size: .
cdr3_aa: ASSQAWTGGRDGYT

v_call: TRBV19
j_call: TRBJ1-1
clone_size: .
cdr3_aa: ASSMPRDSTNTEAF

v_call: TRBV11-2
j_call: TRBJ1-4
clone_size: .
cdr3_aa: ASRPTGYEKLF

v_call: TRBV11-2
j_call: TRBJ2-7
clone_size: .
cdr3_aa: ASSLGQYEQY

v_call: TRBV28
j_call: TRBJ1-6
clone_size: .
cdr3_aa: ASSGRGNRGGSPLH

v_call: TRBV12-3/TRBV12-4
j_call: TRBJ1-5
clone_size: .
cdr3_aa: ASSFKEEQPQH

v_call: TRBV6-2/TRBV6-3
j_call: TRBJ2-1
clone_size: .
cdr3_aa: ASSRGVGPHNEQF

v_call: TRBV7-7
j_call: TRBJ2-3
clone_size: once
cdr3_aa: ASSLTGQGIDTQY

v_call: TRBV19
j_call: TRBJ2-2
clone_size: .
cdr3_aa: ASSPYTGSGELF

v_call: TRBV6-5
j_call: TRBJ2-2
clone_size: .
cdr3_aa: ASSSVQKNTGELF

v_call: TRBV6-1
j_call: TRBJ1-1
clone_size: .
cdr3_aa: ASSEGSGVAF

v_call: TRBV19
j_call: TRBJ1-2
clone_size: .
cdr3_aa: ASSIGGDSNYGYT

v_call: TRBV2
j_call: TRBJ2-5
clone_size: .
cdr3_aa: ASSGSGVETQY

v_call: TRBV5-1
j_call: TRBJ2-3
clone_size: .
cdr3_aa: ASSWRDDDTQY

v_call: TRBV11-2
j_call: TRBJ2-1
clone_size: .
cdr3_aa: ASSPPFGLAGEGEQF

v_call: TRBV11-2
j_call: TRBJ1-3
clone_size: .
cdr3_aa: ASSPRVNSGNTIY

v_call: TRBV5-1
j_call: TRBJ1-2
clone_size: .
cdr3_aa: ASSGTGGSYGYT

v_call: TRBV7-2
j_call: TRBJ1-2
clone_size: once
cdr3_aa: AASGDSNYGYT

v_call: TRBV29-1
j_call: TRBJ2-5
clone_size: .
cdr3_aa: SATTGGQETQY

v_call: TRBV11-3
j_call: TRBJ2-2
clone_size: .
cdr3_aa: ASSPPYRGTGELF

v_call: TRBV18
j_call: TRBJ2-5
clone_size: once
cdr3_aa: ASSPPTVETQY

v_call: TRBV9
j_call: TRBJ2-1
clone_size: .
cdr3_aa: ASSVFHRETDEQF

v_call: TRBV5-4
j_call: TRBJ2-7
clone_size: .
cdr3_aa: ASSTGTALHEQY

v_call: TRBV19
j_call: TRBJ2-7
clone_size: .
cdr3_aa: ASSPWGGQGGYEQY

v_call: TRBV3-1/TRBV3-2
j_call: TRBJ1-1
clone_size: .
cdr3_aa: ASSQGGGRTEAF

v_call: TRBV4-3
j_call: TRBJ2-5
clone_size: .
cdr3_aa: ASSQDRGGETQY

v_call: TRBV6-1
j_call: TRBJ1-2
clone_size: few
cdr3_aa: ASSEGGQRYGYT

v_call: TRBV5-4
j_call: TRBJ1-2
clone_size: .
cdr3_aa: ASSKTANYGYT

v_call: TRBV9
j_call: TRBJ2-4
clone_size: .
cdr3_aa: ASSGGGEGAKNIQY

v_call: TRBV6-2/TRBV6-3
j_call: TRBJ2-1
clone_size: .
cdr3_aa: ASSYSGQVNEQF

v_call: TRBV30
j_call: TRBJ1-5
clone_size: few
cdr3_aa: AWSEALGVGNQPQH

v_call: TRBV6-5
j_call: TRBJ2-5
clone_size: .
cdr3_aa: ASSSGTGVGETQY

v_call: TRBV4-3
j_call: TRBJ2-7
clone_size: .
cdr3_aa: ASSQGSGSTYEQY

v_call: TRBV29-1
j_call: TRBJ2-7
clone_size: .
cdr3_aa: SLGQGETYEQY

v_call: TRBV27
j_call: TRBJ1-6
clone_size: .
cdr3_aa: ASSRTGDGQALH

v_call: TRBV10-3
j_call: TRBJ2-1
clone_size: .
cdr3_aa: AISETGRYNEQF

v_call: TRBV7-9
j_call: TRBJ1-2
clone_size: once
cdr3_aa: ASSPEGQLANYGYT

v_call: TRBV29-1
j_call: TRBJ1-2
clone_size: .
cdr3_aa: SVETALRLEDGYT

v_call: TRBV29-1
j_call: TRBJ2-3
clone_size: .
cdr3_aa: SVDQGGTDTQY

v_call: TRBV7-2
j_call: TRBJ1-4
clone_size: .
cdr3_aa: ASSPNPGIPTNEKLF

v_call: TRBV11-2
j_call: TRBJ1-1
clone_size: .
cdr3_aa: ASSHGGLEAF

v_call: TRBV30
j_call: TRBJ1-5
clone_size: .
cdr3_aa: AWSGQGNQPQH

v_call: TRBV10-3
j_call: TRBJ1-2
clone_size: few
cdr3_aa: AISERQGDGYT